These 7 T cell receptor beta chains originate from one sample sequenced in a study of shared clonotypes between healthy human individuals. Data came from immunoSEQ multiplex PCR; TCRdb stores just in-frame clones and leaves some out. The sample has a few million clones; around 92% are singletons. Specimen: naive CD4+ T cells from PBMCs. Subset meaning: CD45RA+ positively selected. These receptors came from a man aged 18 to 30 in good health. Some clones in this sample may be carry-over from other donors' samples.

The J gene is TRBJ2-6, the V gene TRBV5-1, with TRBD1 matching 7 bases. Looked up from germline, CDR1 is SGHRS and CDR2 is YFSETQ. The trim removed 7 bases at V and 2 bases at J, leaving 9 bases unmatched. CDR3 length: 16 residues. The CDR3 is CASDTTGVPGANVLTF. The CDR3 DNA sequence: TGCGCCAGCGACACAACAGGGGTTCCTGGGGCCAACGTCCTGACTTTC.

The chain employs TRBV28 and TRBJ1-5; 9 bases map to TRBD1. The CDR3 is made up of 15 amino acids. CDR1 is MDHEN and CDR2 is SYDVKM in the germline V gene. The V gene end was trimmed by 6 bases and the J gene end by 5 bases; junction bases not matched to a gene: 8. The CDR3 reads CASRPRDRVDQPQHF. In DNA form, the CDR3 reads TGTGCCAGCAGACCCAGGGACAGGGTCGATCAGCCCCAGCATTTT.

V gene TRBV7-2 combines with J gene TRBJ2-3, with unresolved D. The germline CDR1 and CDR2 sequences are SGHTA and FQGNSA. The CDR3 contains 15 residues. The V end was cut by 6 bases, the J end by 5 bases, with 18 bases between. CDR3 DNA sequence: TGTGCCAGCAGTCGCCCTGGTGGGTTGGGAGATACGCAGTATTTT. This encodes CASSRPGGLGDTQYF.

The chain recombines TRBV6-1 with TRBJ1-6; D gene ambiguous. The V gene's germline CDR1 is MNHNS and CDR2 SASEGT. The CDR3 is made up of 13 amino acids. The V gene lost 3 bases and the J gene lost 7 bases, with 7 bases spanning the gap. Written as DNA, the CDR3 is TGTGCCAGCAGTGAGGATCCAAATTCACCCCTCCACTTT. It yields the protein CASSEDPNSPLHF.

J is TRBJ2-2 and V is TRBV29-1; possibly TRBD2 for D (5 bases). V was trimmed by 6 bases and J by 1 base, leaving 12 bases between them. Germline lookup yields CDR1 SQVTM and CDR2 ANQGSEA. The CDR3 consists of 14 residues. CDR3 in amino acids: CSVRRGVNTGELFF. CDR3 nucleotides: TGCAGCGTGAGACGGGGAGTGAACACCGGGGAGCTGTTTTTT.

This clone was observed a single time. The chain links TRBV7-2 to TRBJ1-4; 8 positions match TRBD1. Germline values: CDR1 SGHTA, CDR2 FQGNSA. The V segment lost 4 bases and the J segment 8 bases; nucleotides outside the gene matches: 6. The CDR3 has 14 amino acids. The CDR3 protein is CASSSQGAEEKLFF. The CDR3, as DNA: TGTGCCAGCAGCTCCCAGGGGGCTGAAGAAAAACTGTTTTTT.

CDR3 in DNA: TGTGCCAGCAGCCCTGACAGGGAAAGTTTTGACACTGAAGCTTTCTTT. This translates into CASSPDRESFDTEAFF. V usage is TRBV11-2 and J usage is TRBJ1-1; 7 bases are a match to TRBD1. The CDR3 has 16 residues. Trimming took 5 bases from V and 3 from J; bases not matched to a gene: 12. CDR1 and CDR2 (germline): SGHAT, FQNNGV.